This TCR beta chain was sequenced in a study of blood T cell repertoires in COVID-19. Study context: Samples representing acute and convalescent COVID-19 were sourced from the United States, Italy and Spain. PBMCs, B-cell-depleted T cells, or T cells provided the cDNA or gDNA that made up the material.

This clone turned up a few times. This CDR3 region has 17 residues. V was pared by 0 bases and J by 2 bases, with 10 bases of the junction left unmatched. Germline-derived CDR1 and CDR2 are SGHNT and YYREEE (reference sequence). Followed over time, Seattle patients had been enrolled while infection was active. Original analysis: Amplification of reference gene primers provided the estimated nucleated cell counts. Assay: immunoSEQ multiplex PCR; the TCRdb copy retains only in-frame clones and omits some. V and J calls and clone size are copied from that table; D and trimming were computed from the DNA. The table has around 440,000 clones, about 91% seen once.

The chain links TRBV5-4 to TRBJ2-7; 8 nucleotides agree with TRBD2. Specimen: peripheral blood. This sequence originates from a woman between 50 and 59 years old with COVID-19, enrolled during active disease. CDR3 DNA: TGTGCCAGCAGCTTGGGAGCTTCGCGGGGGGCGCCCTACGAGCAGTACTTC. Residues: CASSLGASRGAPYEQYF.